A single sample is the source of the 20 T cell receptor beta chains below, sequenced in a study of T cell responses to AZD1222 COVID-19 vaccine. TCRdb keeps only in-frame clones here, not all; method: immunoSEQ multiplex PCR. The data show some 75,000 clones, approximately 91% seen once. This specimen was peripheral blood, taken on day 0 of AZD1222 vaccination. These receptors were obtained from an adult in good health.

The chain is built from TRBV6-4 and TRBJ2-1; 11 nucleotides align to TRBD2. Germline loops: CDR1 MRHNA, CDR2 SNTAGT. There are 15 residues in the CDR3. After removal of 3 bases from V and 2 bases from J, the junction contained 0 bases not matched to a gene. The CDR3 DNA reads as TGTGCCAGCAGTGAACTAGCGGGGGCCTACAATGAGCAGTTCTTC. It encodes CASSELAGAYNEQFF.

The chain has TRBV5-1 and TRBJ1-6, with TRBD1 as a possible D gene (5 bases). CDR1 and CDR2 from the germline V gene are SGHRS and YFSETQ. This CDR3 is built from 15 residues. The V and J ends lost 4 bases and 9 bases respectively, with 17 bases between them. CDR3 DNA sequence: TGCGCCAGCAGCCGGGAGGGGACGGTTGGTTCACCCCTCCACTTT. It specifies CASSREGTVGSPLHF.

The J gene is TRBJ2-2, the V gene TRBV7-9; D gene unclear. V was cut by 6 bases and J by 1 base, with 6 bases left in between. Germline CDR1 SEHNR, CDR2 FQNEAQ (reference sequence). The CDR3 is 13 residues long. The CDR3 DNA is TGTGCCAGCAGGCAAGGGAACACCGGGGAGCTGTTTTTT. The encoded protein is CASRQGNTGELFF.

The V call is TRBV3-1 (or the pseudogene TRBV3-2), the J call TRBJ2-5; 8 nucleotides align to TRBD2. Germline assignment: CDR1 LGHDT and CDR2 YNNKEL (reference sequence). This CDR3 has 15 amino acids. V shed 4 bases, J shed 2 bases, and the junction held 6 bases outside the gene matches. This CDR3 is CASSPGGATQETQYF. CDR3 sequence (DNA): TGTGCCAGCAGCCCGGGGGGGGCAACTCAAGAGACCCAGTACTTC.

This clone was seen only once. CDR3 nucleotides: TGTGCCACCGCGTGGCAGGGAGGAGGGGGCTACACCTTC. It yields the protein CATAWQGGGGYTF. The chain joins TRBV12-3 or TRBV12-4 to TRBJ1-2; D possibly corresponds to TRBD1 (5 bases). The V end was cut by 10 bases, the J end by 8 bases, with 20 bases between. CDR3 length: 13 amino acids.

The rearrangement joins TRBV6-1 to TRBJ1-5; D uncertain. The CDR3 spans 14 residues. Trimming shortened V by 3 bases and J by 0 bases, and 6 bases separated the two germline ends. The germline V gene has CDR1 MNHNS and CDR2 SASEGT. CDR3 loop: CASSDIHSNQPQHF. The CDR3 region has the DNA TGTGCCAGCAGTGATATTCATAGCAATCAGCCCCAGCATTTT.

The CDR3, as DNA: TGTGCCAGCAGTTACCTCGGACAGGGAAATTCACCCCTCCACTTT. The encoded protein is CASSYLGQGNSPLHF. The rearrangement links TRBV6-5 to TRBJ1-6, with 8 bases lining up with TRBD1. Trimming at V came to 2 bases and at J to 7 bases, leaving 4 bases not matched to a gene. The CDR3 is 15 residues long. Germline CDR1 is MNHEY and CDR2 is SVGAGI.

The rearrangement links TRBV24-1 to TRBJ1-2; D ambiguous. Germline CDR1 is KGHDR and CDR2 is SFDVKD. V lost 1 base to trimming and J lost 5 bases, with 13 bases between them. The CDR3 is made up of 15 amino acids. The CDR3 coding sequence is TGTGCCACCAGTGATTTCTGGCAGGCCTTATATGGCTACACCTTC. Amino acid sequence: CATSDFWQALYGYTF.

The chain uses TRBV7-9 and TRBJ2-1; TRBD2 agrees at 8 bases. CDR1 is SEHNR and CDR2 is FQNEAQ in the germline V gene (reference sequence). The junction had 12 bases not matched to a gene; V was cut back by 5 bases and J by 6 bases. The CDR3 runs to 16 residues. CDR3 region: CASSPPGGGFSNEQFF. In DNA form, the CDR3 reads TGTGCCAGCAGCCCACCGGGGGGGGGCTTCTCCAATGAGCAGTTCTTC.

This rearrangement joins TRBV20-1 to TRBJ2-1, with TRBD2 identical over 10 bases. There are 16 residues in the CDR3. Germline CDR1 is DFQATT and CDR2 is SNEGSKA (reference sequence). V dropped 3 bases and J dropped 1; count of bases not matched to a gene: 6. The CDR3 loop is CSASQNSGGSYNEQFF. CDR3 nucleotide sequence: TGCAGTGCTAGTCAGAATAGCGGGGGGTCCTACAATGAGCAGTTCTTC.

The chain combines TRBV4-2 with TRBJ2-3, with TRBD2 matching over 10 bases. Trimming at V came to 0 bases and at J to 2 bases, leaving 5 bases not matched to a gene. The CDR3 is 17 amino acids. Germline V lookup: CDR1 LGHNA, CDR2 YNFKEQ. For the CDR3, the DNA is TGTGCCAGCAGCCAAGAGGCGAGCGGGGGGGCCACAGATACGCAGTATTTT. Amino acids: CASSQEASGGATDTQYF.

The gene calls are TRBV5-4 and TRBJ2-1, with TRBD2 matching over 9 bases. The CDR3 is 16 amino acids. Germline assignment: CDR1 SGHNT and CDR2 YYREEE (reference sequence). V was clipped by 3 bases and J by 2 bases; unmatched bases: 6. The DNA of the CDR3 is TGTGCCAGCAGCTCCGGGGTAGCGGGAGCCTACAATGAGCAGTTCTTC. This codes for CASSSGVAGAYNEQFF.

The V gene is TRBV28, the J gene TRBJ2-3, with 8 bases that match TRBD2. The CDR3 covers 16 residues. With 8 bases clipped from V and 4 bases from J, the junction kept 14 bases outside the gene matches. Germline CDR1 and CDR2: MDHEN and SYDVKM. The CDR3 loop is CASYSLGGRMADTQYF. As DNA, the CDR3 is TGTGCCAGCTACTCCCTCGGCGGGAGGATGGCAGATACGCAGTATTTT.

This rearrangement joins TRBV27 to TRBJ2-5, with D possibly being TRBD2 (5 bases). Germline CDR1 reads MNHEY; CDR2 reads SMNVEV (reference sequence). The V and J ends lost 3 bases and 1 base respectively, with 12 bases between them. The CDR3 is 15 residues long. In DNA form, the CDR3 reads TGTGCCAGCAGTTTGAGGCTAGCCACCCAAGAGACCCAGTACTTC. Its translation is CASSLRLATQETQYF.

This clone came up once. The gene calls are TRBV5-8 and TRBJ2-3; D unresolved. V lost 3 bases and J 6 bases, leaving 14 bases between the germline ends. The germline gives CDR1 SGHTS, CDR2 YDEGEE. The CDR3 sequence is 14 residues long. CDR3 region: CASSSTWGHDTQYF. CDR3 DNA sequence: TGTGCCAGCAGCTCCACCTGGGGTCATGATACGCAGTATTTT.

This chain joins TRBV5-6 and TRBJ1-2, with D possibly TRBD1 on 6 matching bases. CDR3 size: 17 residues. Germline-derived CDR1 and CDR2 are SGHDT and YYEEEE. V was clipped by 1 base and J by 4 bases, with 20 bases between them. CDR3 DNA: TGTGCCAGCAGCTTGATTTGGTCACAGGGTGAACCCTATGGCTACACCTTC. This sequence encodes CASSLIWSQGEPYGYTF.

J is TRBJ2-7 and V is TRBV3-1 (or the pseudogene TRBV3-2); 13 positions agree with TRBD2. There are 16 residues in the CDR3. The V segment lost 4 bases and the J segment 1 base; nucleotides outside the gene matches: 4. Germline values: CDR1 LGHDT, CDR2 YNNKEL (reference sequence). The CDR3 spells CASSRGLAGESYEQYF. The DNA for the CDR3 is TGTGCCAGCAGCCGAGGACTAGCGGGAGAATCCTACGAGCAGTACTTC.

The chain employs TRBV5-4 and TRBJ2-3; TRBD1 aligns across 7 bases. CDR1 and CDR2 from the germline V gene are SGHNT and YYREEE (reference sequence). CDR3 length: 14 amino acids. V lost 4 bases and J lost 2; bases outside the gene matches: 4. The CDR3 region is CASSLDRVTDTQYF. Written as DNA, the CDR3 is TGTGCCAGCAGCCTAGACAGGGTCACAGATACGCAGTATTTT.

This rearrangement joins TRBV28 to TRBJ2-3; TRBD2 is a possible D gene (6 bases). Germline V gene lookup returns CDR1 MDHEN and CDR2 SYDVKM. This CDR3 spans 16 amino acids. Trimming left V 6 bases short and J 1 base short, with 17 bases between. The CDR3 is CASRTRGTPGTDTQYF. Written as DNA, the CDR3 is TGTGCCAGCAGGACCCGCGGGACTCCGGGCACAGATACGCAGTATTTT.

This clone was detected once. CDR3 bases: TGTGCCTGGACTGAGAGGCGCTTTATGGCTGAAGCTTTCTTT. Encoded protein: CAWTERRFMAEAFF. The rearrangement joins TRBV30 to TRBJ1-1; the D is unclear. This CDR3 contains 14 residues. The V gene lost 4 bases and the J gene lost 6 bases, with 18 bases spanning the gap. Germline V lookup: CDR1 GTSNPN, CDR2 SVGIG (reference sequence).